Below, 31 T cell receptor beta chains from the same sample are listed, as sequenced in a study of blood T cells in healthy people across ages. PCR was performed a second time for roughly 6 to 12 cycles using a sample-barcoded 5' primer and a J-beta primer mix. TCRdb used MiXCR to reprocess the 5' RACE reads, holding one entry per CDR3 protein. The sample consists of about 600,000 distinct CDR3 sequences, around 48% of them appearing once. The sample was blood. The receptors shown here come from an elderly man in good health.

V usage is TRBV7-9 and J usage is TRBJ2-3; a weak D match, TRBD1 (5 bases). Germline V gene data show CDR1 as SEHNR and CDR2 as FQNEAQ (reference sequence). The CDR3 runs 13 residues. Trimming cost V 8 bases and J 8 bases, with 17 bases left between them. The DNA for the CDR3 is TGTGCCAGCCTTTCCACAGGCGCAGGTACGCAGTATTTT. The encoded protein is CASLSTGAGTQYF.

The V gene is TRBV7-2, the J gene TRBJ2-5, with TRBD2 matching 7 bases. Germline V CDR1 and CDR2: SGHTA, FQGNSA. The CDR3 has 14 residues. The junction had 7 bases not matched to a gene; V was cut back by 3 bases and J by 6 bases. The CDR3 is CASSFGGGDKTQYF. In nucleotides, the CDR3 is TGTGCCAGCAGCTTTGGGGGGGGTGACAAGACCCAGTACTTC.

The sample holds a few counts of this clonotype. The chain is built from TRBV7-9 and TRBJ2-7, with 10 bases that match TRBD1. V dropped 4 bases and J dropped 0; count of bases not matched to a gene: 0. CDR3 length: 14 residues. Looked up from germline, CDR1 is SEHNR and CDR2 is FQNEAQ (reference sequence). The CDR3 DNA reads TGTGCCAGCAGCTGGGACAGGGGCTCCTACGAGCAGTACTTC. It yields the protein CASSWDRGSYEQYF.

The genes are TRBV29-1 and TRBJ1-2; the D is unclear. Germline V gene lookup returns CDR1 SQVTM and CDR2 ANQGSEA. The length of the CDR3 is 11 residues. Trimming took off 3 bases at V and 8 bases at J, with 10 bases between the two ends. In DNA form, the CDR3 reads TGCAGCGTTGAGCATTATGGAGGCTACACCTTC. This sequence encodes CSVEHYGGYTF.

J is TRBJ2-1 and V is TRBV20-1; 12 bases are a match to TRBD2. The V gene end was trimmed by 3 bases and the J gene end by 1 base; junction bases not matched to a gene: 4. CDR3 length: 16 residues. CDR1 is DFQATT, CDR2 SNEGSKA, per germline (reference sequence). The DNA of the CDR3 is TGCAGTGCTAGCCGGACTAGCGGGGCATCCTACAATGAGCAGTTCTTC. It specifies CSASRTSGASYNEQFF.

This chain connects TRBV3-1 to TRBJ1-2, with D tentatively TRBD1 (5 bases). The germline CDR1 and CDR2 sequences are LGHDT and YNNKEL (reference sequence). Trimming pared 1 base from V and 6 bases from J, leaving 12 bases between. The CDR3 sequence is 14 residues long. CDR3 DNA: TGTGCCAGCAGCCAAGCCGACAGAACCAATGGCTACACCTTC. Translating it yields CASSQADRTNGYTF. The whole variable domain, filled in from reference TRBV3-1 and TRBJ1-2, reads DTAVSQTPKYLVTQMGNDKSIKCEQNLGHDTMYWYKQDSKKFLKIMFSYNNKELIINETVPNRFSPKSPDKAHLNLHINSLELGDSAVYFCASSQADRTNGYTFGSGTRLTVV.

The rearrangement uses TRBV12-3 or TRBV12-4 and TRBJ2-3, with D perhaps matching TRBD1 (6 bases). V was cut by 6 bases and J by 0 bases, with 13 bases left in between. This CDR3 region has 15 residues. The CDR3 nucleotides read TGTGCCAGCAGGAATACAGGGAGTAGCACAGATACGCAGTATTTT. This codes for CASRNTGSSTDTQYF.

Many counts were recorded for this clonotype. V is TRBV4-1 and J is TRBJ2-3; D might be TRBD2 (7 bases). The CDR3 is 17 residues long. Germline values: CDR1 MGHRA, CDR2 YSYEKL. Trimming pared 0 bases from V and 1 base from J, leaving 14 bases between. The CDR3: CASSQDRGGGRTDTQYF. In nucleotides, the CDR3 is TGCGCCAGCAGCCAAGATAGGGGGGGAGGACGCACAGATACGCAGTATTTT.

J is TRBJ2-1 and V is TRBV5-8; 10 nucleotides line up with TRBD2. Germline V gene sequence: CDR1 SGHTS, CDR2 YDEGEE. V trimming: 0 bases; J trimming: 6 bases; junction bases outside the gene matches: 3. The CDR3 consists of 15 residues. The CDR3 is CASSLERGGFNEQFF. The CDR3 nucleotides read TGTGCCAGCAGCTTGGAGCGGGGGGGCTTCAATGAGCAGTTCTTC. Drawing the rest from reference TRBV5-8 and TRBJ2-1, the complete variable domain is EAGVTQSPTHLIKTRGQQATLRCSPISGHTSVYWYQQALGLGLQFLLWYDEGEERNRGNFPPRFSGRQFPNYSSELNVNALELEDSALYLCASSLERGGFNEQFFGPGTRLTVL.

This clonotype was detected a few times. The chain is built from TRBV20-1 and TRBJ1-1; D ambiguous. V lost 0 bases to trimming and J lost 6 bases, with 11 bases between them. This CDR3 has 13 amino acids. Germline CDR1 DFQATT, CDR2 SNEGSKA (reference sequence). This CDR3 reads CSARDPVAAEAFF. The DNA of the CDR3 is TGCAGTGCTAGAGATCCCGTAGCCGCTGAAGCTTTCTTT.

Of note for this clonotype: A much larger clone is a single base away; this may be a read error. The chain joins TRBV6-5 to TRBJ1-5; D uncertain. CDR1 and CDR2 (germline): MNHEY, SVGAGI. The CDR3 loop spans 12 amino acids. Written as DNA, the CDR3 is TGTGCCGGCAGCCGAGCAGGTCAGCCCCAGCATTTT. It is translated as CAGSRAGQPQHF.

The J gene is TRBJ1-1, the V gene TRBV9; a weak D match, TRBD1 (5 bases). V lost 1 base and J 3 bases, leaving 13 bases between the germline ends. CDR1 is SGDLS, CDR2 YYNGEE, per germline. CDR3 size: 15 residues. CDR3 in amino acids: CASSVSAQGYTEAFF. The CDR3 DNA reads TGTGCCAGCAGCGTATCAGCCCAGGGATACACTGAAGCTTTCTTT.

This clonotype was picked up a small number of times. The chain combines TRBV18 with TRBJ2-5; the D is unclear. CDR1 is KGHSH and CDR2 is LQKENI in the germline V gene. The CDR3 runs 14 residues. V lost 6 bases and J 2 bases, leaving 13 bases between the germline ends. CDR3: CASSPGRNQETQYF. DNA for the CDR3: TGTGCCAGCTCCCCCGGACGGAATCAAGAGACCCAGTACTTC.

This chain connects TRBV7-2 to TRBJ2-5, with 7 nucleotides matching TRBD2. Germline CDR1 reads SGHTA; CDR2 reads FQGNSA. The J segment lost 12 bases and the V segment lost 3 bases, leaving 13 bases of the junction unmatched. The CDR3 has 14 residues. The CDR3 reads CASSFEGGRTPKYF. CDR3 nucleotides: TGTGCCAGCAGCTTCGAGGGCGGGAGAACCCCCAAGTACTTC.

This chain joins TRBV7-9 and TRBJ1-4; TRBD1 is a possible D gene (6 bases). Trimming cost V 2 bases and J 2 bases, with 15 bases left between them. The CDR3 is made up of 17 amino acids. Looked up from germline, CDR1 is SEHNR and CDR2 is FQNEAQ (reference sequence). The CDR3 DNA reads TGTGCCAGCAGCTTAAGGGCTCTGACAGGCACTAATGAAAAACTGTTTTTT. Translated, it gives CASSLRALTGTNEKLFF.

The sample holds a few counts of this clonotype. CDR3 amino acids: CASSLGEQGFGYEQYF. The DNA of the CDR3 is TGTGCCAGCAGCTTAGGGGAACAGGGTTTCGGCTACGAGCAGTACTTC. The chain couples TRBV7-2 to TRBJ2-4; the D gene is possibly TRBD1 (6 bases). The J call may be mistaken, given a closer DNA end match to TRBJ2-7. CDR1 and CDR2 (germline): SGHTA, FQGNSA. The CDR3 runs to 16 residues.

This chain's CDR3 is CASSPTGGVFHGYTF. The CDR3 nucleotides are TGTGCCAGCAGCCCCACAGGGGGCGTCTTCCATGGCTACACCTTC. The chain has TRBV6-6 and TRBJ1-2, with 9 bases identical to TRBD1. The CDR3 runs 15 residues. CDR1 MNHNY and CDR2 SVGAGI come from the germline V gene (reference sequence). V lost 6 bases, J lost 6 bases, and 11 bases stayed unmatched.

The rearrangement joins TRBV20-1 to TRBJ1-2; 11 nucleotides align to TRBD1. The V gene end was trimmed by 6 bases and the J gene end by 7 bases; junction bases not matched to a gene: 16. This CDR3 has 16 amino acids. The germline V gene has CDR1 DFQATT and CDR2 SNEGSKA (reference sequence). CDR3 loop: CSAFQQGTGGGVGYTF. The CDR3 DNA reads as TGCAGTGCCTTTCAACAAGGGACAGGGGGTGGGGTTGGCTACACCTTC.

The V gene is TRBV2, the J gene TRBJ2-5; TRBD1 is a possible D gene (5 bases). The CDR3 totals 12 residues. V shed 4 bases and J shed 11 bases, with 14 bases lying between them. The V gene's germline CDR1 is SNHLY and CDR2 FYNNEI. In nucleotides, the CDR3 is TGTGCCAGCAGTGCCGGCGCCCCAGGGCAGTACTTC. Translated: CASSAGAPGQYF.

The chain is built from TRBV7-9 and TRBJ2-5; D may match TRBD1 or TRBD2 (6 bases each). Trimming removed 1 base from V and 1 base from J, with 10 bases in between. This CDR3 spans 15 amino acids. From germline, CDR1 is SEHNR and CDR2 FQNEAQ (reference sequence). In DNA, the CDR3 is TGTGCCAGCAGCTTAGTTTCGGGGGCCCAAGAGACCCAGTACTTC. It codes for CASSLVSGAQETQYF.

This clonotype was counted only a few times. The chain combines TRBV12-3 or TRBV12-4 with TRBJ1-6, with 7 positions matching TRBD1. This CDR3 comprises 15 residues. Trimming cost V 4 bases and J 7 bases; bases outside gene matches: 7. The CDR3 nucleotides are TGTGCCAGCAGTTGGGCGGGACAGACGAATTCACCCCTCCACTTT. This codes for CASSWAGQTNSPLHF.

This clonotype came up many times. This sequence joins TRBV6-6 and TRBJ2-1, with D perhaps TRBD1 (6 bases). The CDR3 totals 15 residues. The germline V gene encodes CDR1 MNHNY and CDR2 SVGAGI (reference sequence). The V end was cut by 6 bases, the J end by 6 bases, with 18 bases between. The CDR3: CASSAQGTPGNEQFF. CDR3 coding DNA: TGTGCCAGCAGCGCACAGGGTACCCCGGGCAATGAGCAGTTCTTC.

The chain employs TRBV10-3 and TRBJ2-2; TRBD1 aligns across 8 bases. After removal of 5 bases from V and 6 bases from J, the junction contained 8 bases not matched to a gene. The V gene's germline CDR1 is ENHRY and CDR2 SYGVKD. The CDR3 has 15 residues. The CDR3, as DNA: TGTGCCATCAGTCCCCTGGACAGGGTTTCCGGGGAGCTGTTTTTT. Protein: CAISPLDRVSGELFF.

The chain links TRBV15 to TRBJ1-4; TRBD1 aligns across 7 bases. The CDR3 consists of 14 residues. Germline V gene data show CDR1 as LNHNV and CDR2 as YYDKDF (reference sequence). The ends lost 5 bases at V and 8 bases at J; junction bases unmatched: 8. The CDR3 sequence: CATSVRQGREKLFF. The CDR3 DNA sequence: TGTGCCACCAGCGTTAGACAGGGCCGCGAAAAACTGTTTTTT.

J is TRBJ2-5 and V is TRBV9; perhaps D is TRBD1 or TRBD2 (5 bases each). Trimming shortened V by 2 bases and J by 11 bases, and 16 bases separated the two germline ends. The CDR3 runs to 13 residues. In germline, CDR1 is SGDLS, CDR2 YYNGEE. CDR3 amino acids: CASSVSGRSEQYF. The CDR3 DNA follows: TGTGCCAGCAGCGTCTCGGGACGGTCGGAGCAGTACTTC.

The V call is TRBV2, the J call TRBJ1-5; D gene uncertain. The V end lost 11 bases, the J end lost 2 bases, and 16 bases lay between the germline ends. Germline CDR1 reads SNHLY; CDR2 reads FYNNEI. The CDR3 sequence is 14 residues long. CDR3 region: CASSTRIGNQPQHF. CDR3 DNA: TGTGCCTCCTCGACTCGGATCGGCAATCAGCCCCAGCATTTT.

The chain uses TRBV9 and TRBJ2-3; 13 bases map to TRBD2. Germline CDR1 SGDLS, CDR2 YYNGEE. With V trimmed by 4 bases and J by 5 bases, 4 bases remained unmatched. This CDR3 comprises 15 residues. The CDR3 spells CASSLRTSGGDTQYF. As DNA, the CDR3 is TGTGCCAGCAGCTTACGGACTAGCGGGGGAGATACGCAGTATTTT.

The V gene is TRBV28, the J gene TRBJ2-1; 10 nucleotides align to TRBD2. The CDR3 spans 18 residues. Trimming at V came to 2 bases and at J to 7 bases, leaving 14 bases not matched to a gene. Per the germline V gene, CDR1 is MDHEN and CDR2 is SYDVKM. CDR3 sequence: CASSLGVWGLATKNEQFF. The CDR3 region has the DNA TGTGCCAGCAGTTTAGGGGTTTGGGGACTAGCGACAAAAAATGAGCAGTTCTTC. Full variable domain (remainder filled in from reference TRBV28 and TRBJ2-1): DVKVTQSSRYLVKRTGEKVFLECVQDMDHENMFWYRQDPGLGLRLIYFSYDVKMKEKGDIPEGYSVSREKKERFSLILESASTNQTSMYLCASSLGVWGLATKNEQFFGPGTRLTVL.

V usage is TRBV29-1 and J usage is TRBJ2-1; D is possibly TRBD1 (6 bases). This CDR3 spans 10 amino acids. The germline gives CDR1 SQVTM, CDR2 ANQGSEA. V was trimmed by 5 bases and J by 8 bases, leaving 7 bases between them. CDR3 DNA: TGCAGCGTTCACAGGGATGAGCAGTTCTTC. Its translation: CSVHRDEQFF.

The CDR3 here is CASSLLAGENSRTQYF. The CDR3 region has the DNA TGCGCCAGCAGCTTACTAGCGGGGGAGAACTCCAGGACCCAGTACTTC. The chain uses TRBV5-1 and TRBJ2-5; 11 bases agree with TRBD2. The germline V gene encodes CDR1 SGHRS and CDR2 YFSETQ. V shed 2 bases, J shed 7 bases, and the junction held 10 bases outside the gene matches. The CDR3 contains 16 residues.

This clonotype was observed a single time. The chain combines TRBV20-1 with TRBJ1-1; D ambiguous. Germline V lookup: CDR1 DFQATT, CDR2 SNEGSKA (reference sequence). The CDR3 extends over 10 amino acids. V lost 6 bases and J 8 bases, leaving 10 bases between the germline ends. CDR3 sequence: CSAGSIEAFF. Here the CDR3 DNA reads TGCAGTGCAGGTAGTATCGAAGCTTTCTTT.